This TCR beta chain is drawn from a study of PD-1 blockade in classical Hodgkin lymphoma. Germline V gene lookup returns CDR1 LNHDA and CDR2 SQIVND (reference sequence). CDR3 size: 14 residues. The V end was cut by 3 bases, the J end by 7 bases, with 15 bases between. Here immunoSEQ multiplex PCR was the method, and the copy in TCRdb shows in-frame clones only, minus some. The top ten clones hold 12% of a sample with 50,000 to 75,000 clones, 70% to 90% of them seen once. No patient escaped relapse after autologous stem cell transplantation, and brentuximab vedotin exposure varied. Study-wide findings and caveats: The origin of the repertoire differences remains undefined, with disease activity or prior therapy as possible causes. Those achieving complete response showed baseline diversity like newly diagnosed patients.

In the case of this clone: What it recognizes is unknown.

This specimen was peripheral blood mononuclear cells (PBMCs), taken at baseline. The TCR originated in a human donor with classical Hodgkin lymphoma. V gene TRBV19 combines with J gene TRBJ1-2; a weak D match, TRBD1 (5 bases). The CDR3 nucleotides read TGTGCCAGTAGTATCAAGGGAGGGGACGGTGGCTACACCTTC. It is translated as CASSIKGGDGGYTF.